This T cell receptor (beta chain) was identified in a study of cytomegalovirus exposure and HLA in healthy donors. Use of 60 Vbeta and 13 Jbeta primers characterized the PCR. The assay was immunoSEQ multiplex PCR, and TCRdb's table has in-frame clones only and misses some. Here the sample spans 180,000 or so clones, about two thirds being singletons. Healthy bone marrow donors made up the cohort. This CDR3 is built from 11 residues. CDR1 is SGHAT, CDR2 FQNNGV, per germline. V lost 7 bases, J lost 4 bases, and 4 bases lay in between. A few counts support this clone. Its antigen is still unknown. Study findings and constraints: Relative to equally common others, HLA-associated TCR beta chains showed greater clonal expansion in a later analysis. A prior analysis recorded that most TCR beta V segments were productive about 87% or about 30% of the time. Owing to their indistinguishability, certain V segments, notably TRBV6-2 and TRBV6-3, were excluded.

The TCR sequence derives from a human donor in good health. The chain carries TRBV11-2 and TRBJ2-2; D gene uncertain. Sample: PBMCs. The DNA for the CDR3 is TGTGCCAGCATTAGCACCGGGGAGCTGTTTTTT. Amino acids: CASISTGELFF.